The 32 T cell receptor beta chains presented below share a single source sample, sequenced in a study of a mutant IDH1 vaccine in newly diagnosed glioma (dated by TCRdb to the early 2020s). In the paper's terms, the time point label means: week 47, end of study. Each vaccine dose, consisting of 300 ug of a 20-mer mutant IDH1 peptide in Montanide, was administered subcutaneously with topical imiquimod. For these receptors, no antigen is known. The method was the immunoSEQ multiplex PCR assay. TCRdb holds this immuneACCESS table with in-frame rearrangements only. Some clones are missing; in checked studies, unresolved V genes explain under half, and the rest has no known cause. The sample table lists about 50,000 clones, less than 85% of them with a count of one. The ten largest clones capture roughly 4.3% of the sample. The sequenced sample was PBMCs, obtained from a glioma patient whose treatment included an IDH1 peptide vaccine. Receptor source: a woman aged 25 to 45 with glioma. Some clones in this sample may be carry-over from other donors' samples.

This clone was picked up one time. CDR3 bases: TGTGCCAGCTCAGAGTCCGGGAAAAACACTGAAGCTTTCTTT. As protein: CASSESGKNTEAFF. V gene TRBV18 combines with J gene TRBJ1-1, with D hard to call. V was clipped by 5 bases and J by 2 bases, with 12 bases between them. The CDR3 runs 14 residues. CDR1 KGHSH and CDR2 LQKENI come from the germline V gene.

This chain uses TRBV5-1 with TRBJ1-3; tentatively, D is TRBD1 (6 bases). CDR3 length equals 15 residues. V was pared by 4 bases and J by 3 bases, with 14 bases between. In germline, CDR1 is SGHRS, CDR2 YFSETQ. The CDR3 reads CASSRSQGSGNTIYF. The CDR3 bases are TGCGCCAGCAGCCGCTCCCAGGGGAGTGGAAACACCATATATTTT. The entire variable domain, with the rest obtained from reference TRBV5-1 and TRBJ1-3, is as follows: KAGVTQTPRYLIKTRGQQVTLSCSPISGHRSVSWYQQTPGQGLQFLFEYFSETQRNKGNFPGRFSGRQFSNSRSEMNVSTLELGDSALYLCASSRSQGSGNTIYFGEGSWLTVV.

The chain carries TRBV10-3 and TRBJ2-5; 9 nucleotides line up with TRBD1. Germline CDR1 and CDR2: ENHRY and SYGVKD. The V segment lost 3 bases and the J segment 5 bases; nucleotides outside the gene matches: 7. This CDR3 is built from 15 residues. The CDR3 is CAISDRDRDGETQYF. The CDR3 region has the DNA TGTGCCATCAGTGACAGGGACAGGGATGGGGAGACCCAGTACTTC.

The CDR3 spells CASSLNWNTEAFF. The CDR3 nucleotides are TGTGCCAGCAGCTTAAACTGGAACACTGAAGCTTTCTTT. The rearrangement joins TRBV5-4 to TRBJ1-1; no definite D call. V was shortened by 2 bases and J by 1 base, with 6 bases between the two germline ends. CDR1 SGHNT and CDR2 YYREEE come from the germline V gene (reference sequence). The CDR3 is 13 amino acids.

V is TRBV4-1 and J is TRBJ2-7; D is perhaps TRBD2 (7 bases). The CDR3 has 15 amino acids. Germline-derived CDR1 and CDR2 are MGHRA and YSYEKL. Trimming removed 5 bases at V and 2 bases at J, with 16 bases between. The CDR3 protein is CASSSPGEGAYEQYF. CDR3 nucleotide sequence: TGCGCCAGCAGCTCCCCTGGGGAGGGGGCCTACGAGCAGTACTTC.

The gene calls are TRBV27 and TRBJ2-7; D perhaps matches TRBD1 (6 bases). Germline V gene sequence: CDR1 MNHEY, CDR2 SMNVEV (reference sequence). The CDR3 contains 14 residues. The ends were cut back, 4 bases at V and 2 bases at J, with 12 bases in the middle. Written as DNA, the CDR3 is TGTGCCAGCAGTTGGGACCGGACAGCCTACGAGCAGTACTTC. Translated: CASSWDRTAYEQYF.

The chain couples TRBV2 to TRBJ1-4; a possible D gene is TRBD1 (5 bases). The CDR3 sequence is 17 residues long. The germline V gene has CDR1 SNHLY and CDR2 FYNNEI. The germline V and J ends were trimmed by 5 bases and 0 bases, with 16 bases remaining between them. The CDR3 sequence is CASSKRGVGATNEKLFF. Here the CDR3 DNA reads TGTGCCAGCAGTAAACGGGGGGTTGGCGCAACTAATGAAAAACTGTTTTTT.

In DNA, the CDR3 is TGTGCCAGCAGTGGGTCTAACAGGGGTCCCAATGAGCAGTTCTTC. Translating gives CASSGSNRGPNEQFF. The chain recombines TRBV2 with TRBJ2-1; the match to TRBD1 covers 7 bases. The length of the CDR3 is 15 residues. V dropped 4 bases and J dropped 6; count of bases not matched to a gene: 9. Germline V lookup: CDR1 SNHLY, CDR2 FYNNEI.

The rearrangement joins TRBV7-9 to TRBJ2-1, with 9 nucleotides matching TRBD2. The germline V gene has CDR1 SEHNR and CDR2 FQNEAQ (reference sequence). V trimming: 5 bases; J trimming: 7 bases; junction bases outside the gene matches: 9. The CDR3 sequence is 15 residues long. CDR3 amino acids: CASSPPGREGNEQFF. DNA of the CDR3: TGTGCCAGCAGCCCCCCAGGGCGGGAGGGTAATGAGCAGTTCTTC.

CDR3 coding DNA: TGTGCCAGCAGTTCTCCGGACAGCTACTACGAGCAGTACTTC. Translating gives CASSSPDSYYEQYF. The chain carries TRBV28 and TRBJ2-7; D is possibly TRBD1 (6 bases). V lost 4 bases and J lost 3, with 13 bases in between. The CDR3 covers 14 residues. Germline V gene sequence: CDR1 MDHEN, CDR2 SYDVKM.

CDR3 in DNA: TGTGCCGTGGGGGGGGCTAGCGGGAGGGCCAAGGCCTACGAGCAGTACTTC. As protein: CAVGGASGRAKAYEQYF. The chain links TRBV10-3 to TRBJ2-7, with 12 bases matching TRBD2. This CDR3 has 17 amino acids. V was clipped by 11 bases and J by 2 bases; unmatched bases: 16. Germline CDR1 is ENHRY and CDR2 is SYGVKD.

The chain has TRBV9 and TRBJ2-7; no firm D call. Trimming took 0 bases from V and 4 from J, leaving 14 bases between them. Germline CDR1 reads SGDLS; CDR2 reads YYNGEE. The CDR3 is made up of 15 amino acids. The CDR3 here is CASSVDPLAGYEQYF. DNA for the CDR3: TGTGCCAGCAGCGTAGATCCCCTCGCTGGGTACGAGCAGTACTTC.

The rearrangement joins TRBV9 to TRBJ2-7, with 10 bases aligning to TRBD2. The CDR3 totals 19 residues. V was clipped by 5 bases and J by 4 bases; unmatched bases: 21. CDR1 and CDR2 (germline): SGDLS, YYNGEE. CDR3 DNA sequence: TGTGCCAGCAGGCTAGCGGGAGATCCGCCTCAGGGTCCATTTTACGAGCAGTACTTC. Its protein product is CASRLAGDPPQGPFYEQYF.

The CDR3 DNA reads TGTGCCTTCGAGACCGCAGGGGTTAACGAAAAACTGTTTTTT. It yields the protein CAFETAGVNEKLFF. V usage is TRBV30 and J usage is TRBJ1-4, with TRBD1 as a possible D gene (6 bases). Germline V CDR1 and CDR2: GTSNPN, SVGIG (reference sequence). CDR3 length: 14 residues. Trimming removed 7 bases from V and 8 bases from J, with 20 bases in between.

The CDR3 sequence: CASSQIQAHNYGYTF. In DNA, the CDR3 is TGTGCCAGCAGCCAAATACAGGCGCACAACTATGGCTACACCTTC. The rearrangement links TRBV4-2 to TRBJ1-2; TRBD1 might be the D (5 bases). Germline V lookup: CDR1 LGHNA, CDR2 YNFKEQ. The CDR3 is made up of 15 amino acids. The V gene lost 2 bases and the J gene lost 2 bases, with 12 bases spanning the gap.

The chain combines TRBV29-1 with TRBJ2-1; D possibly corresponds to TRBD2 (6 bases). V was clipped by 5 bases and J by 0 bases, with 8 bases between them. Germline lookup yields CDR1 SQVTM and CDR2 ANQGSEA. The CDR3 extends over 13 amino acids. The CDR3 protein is CSVRRGSYNEQFF. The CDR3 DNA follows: TGCAGCGTTCGGAGGGGCTCCTACAATGAGCAGTTCTTC.

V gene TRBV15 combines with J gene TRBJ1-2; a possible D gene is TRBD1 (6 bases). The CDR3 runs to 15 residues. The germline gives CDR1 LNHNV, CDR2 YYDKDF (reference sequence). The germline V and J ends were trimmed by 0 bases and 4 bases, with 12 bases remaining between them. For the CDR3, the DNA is TGTGCCACCAGCAGAGATCAGGGGCTCACCTATGGCTACACCTTC. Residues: CATSRDQGLTYGYTF.

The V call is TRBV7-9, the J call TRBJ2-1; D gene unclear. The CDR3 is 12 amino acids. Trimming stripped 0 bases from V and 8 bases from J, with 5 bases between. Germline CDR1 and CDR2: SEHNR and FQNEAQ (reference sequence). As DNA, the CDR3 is TGTGCCAGCAGCTTAGCTGATGATGAGCAGTTCTTC. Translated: CASSLADDEQFF.

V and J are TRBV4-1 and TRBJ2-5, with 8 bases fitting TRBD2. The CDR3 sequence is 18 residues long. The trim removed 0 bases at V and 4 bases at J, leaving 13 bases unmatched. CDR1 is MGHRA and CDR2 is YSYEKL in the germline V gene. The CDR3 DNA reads TGCGCCAGCAGCCAAGACCCGGGAGCTACCCGGGGGGGAGAGACCCAGTACTTC. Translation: CASSQDPGATRGGETQYF.

In DNA, the CDR3 is TGTGCCAGCAGTTTAGAGAGAAATCAGCCCCAGCATTTT. Translated: CASSLERNQPQHF. This sequence joins TRBV28 and TRBJ1-5; D not resolved. In germline, CDR1 is MDHEN, CDR2 SYDVKM. The CDR3 extends over 13 amino acids. Trimming pared 2 bases from V and 4 bases from J, leaving 6 bases between.

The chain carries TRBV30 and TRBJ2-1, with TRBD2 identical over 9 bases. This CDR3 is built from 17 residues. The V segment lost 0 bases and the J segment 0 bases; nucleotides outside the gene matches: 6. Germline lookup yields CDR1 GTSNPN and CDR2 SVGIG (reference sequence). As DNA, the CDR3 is TGTGCCTGGAGTGTACGGCTAGCGGGGCGCTCCTACAATGAGCAGTTCTTC. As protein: CAWSVRLAGRSYNEQFF.

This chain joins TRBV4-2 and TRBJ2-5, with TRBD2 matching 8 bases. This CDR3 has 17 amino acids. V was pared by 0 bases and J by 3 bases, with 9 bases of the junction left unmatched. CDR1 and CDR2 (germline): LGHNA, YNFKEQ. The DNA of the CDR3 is TGTGCCAGCAGCCAAGAGGAACTAGCGGAGGGGGAAGAGACCCAGTACTTC. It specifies CASSQEELAEGEETQYF.

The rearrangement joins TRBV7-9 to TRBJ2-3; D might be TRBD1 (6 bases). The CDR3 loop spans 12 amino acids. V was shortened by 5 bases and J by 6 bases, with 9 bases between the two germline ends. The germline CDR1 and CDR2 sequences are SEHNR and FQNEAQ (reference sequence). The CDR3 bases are TGTGCCAGCAGCCACAGGGAGGATACGCAGTATTTT. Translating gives CASSHREDTQYF.

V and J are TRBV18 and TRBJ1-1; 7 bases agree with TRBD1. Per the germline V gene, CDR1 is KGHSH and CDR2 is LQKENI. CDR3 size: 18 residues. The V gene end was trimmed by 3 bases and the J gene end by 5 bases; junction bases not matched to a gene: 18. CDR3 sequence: CASSPSGQAANVRTEAFF. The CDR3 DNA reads TGTGCCAGCTCACCGTCTGGACAGGCGGCCAACGTTAGGACTGAAGCTTTCTTT.

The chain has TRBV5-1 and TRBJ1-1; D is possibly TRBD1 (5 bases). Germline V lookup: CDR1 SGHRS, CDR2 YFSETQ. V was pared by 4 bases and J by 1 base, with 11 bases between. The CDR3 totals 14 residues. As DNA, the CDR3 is TGCGCCAGCAGCCCACACACAGGGAACACTGAAGCTTTCTTT. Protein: CASSPHTGNTEAFF.

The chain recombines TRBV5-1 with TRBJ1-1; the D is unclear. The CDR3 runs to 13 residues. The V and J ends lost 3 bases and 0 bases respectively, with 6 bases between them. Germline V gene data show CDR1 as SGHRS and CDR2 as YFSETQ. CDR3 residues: CASSWSVNTEAFF. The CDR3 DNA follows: TGCGCCAGCAGCTGGTCGGTGAACACTGAAGCTTTCTTT.

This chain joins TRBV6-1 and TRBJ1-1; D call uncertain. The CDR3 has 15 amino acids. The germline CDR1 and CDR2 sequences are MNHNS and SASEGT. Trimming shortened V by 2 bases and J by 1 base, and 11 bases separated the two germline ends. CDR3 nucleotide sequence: TGTGCCAGCAGTGAATACGAACAGAAGAACACTGAAGCTTTCTTT. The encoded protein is CASSEYEQKNTEAFF.

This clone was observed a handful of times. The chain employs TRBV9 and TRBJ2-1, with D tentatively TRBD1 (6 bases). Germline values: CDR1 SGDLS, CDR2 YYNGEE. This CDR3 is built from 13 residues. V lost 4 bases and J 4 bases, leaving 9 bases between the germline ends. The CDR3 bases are TGTGCCAGCAGCACGGACAGTTACAATGAGCAGTTCTTC. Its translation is CASSTDSYNEQFF.

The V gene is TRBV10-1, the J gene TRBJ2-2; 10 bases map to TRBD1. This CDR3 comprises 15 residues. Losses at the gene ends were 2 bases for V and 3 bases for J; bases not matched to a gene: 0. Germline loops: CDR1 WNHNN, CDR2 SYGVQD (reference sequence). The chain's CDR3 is CASSEGQGDTGELFF. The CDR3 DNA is TGCGCCAGCAGTGAGGGACAGGGGGACACCGGGGAGCTGTTTTTT.

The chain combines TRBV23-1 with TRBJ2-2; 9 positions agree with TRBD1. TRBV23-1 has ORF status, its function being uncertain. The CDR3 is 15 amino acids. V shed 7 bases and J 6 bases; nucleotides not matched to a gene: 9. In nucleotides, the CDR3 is TGCGCCAGCAAGCCAAGGCGACAGGGGGCCGGGGAGCTGTTTTTT. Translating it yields CASKPRRQGAGELFF.

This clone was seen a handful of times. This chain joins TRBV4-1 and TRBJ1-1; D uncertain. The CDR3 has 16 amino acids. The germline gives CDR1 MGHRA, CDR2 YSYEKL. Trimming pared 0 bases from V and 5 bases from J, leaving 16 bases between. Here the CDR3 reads CASSQDPMAMRTEAFF. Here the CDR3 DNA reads TGCGCCAGCAGCCAAGATCCAATGGCTATGAGGACTGAAGCTTTCTTT.

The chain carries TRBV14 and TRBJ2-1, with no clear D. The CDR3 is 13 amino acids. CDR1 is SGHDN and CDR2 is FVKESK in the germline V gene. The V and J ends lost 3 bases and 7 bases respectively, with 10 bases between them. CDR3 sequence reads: CASSQDVGNEQFF. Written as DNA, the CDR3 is TGTGCCAGCAGCCAGGACGTTGGTAATGAGCAGTTCTTC.